This T cell receptor beta chain was found in a study of post-analysis software for immune sequencing data. Whole-study results and caveats: Roughly 5 TRBV segments, TRBV5-6, TRBV5-1 and TRBV20-1 among them, were found more frequent in patients than controls.

Details on this clonotype: As yet, its antigen is unknown.

Trimming took 5 bases from V and 5 from J, leaving 21 bases between them. Germline CDR1 and CDR2: SEHNR and FQNEAQ (reference sequence). The CDR3 extends over 16 amino acids. TCR beta cDNA libraries had unique molecular identifiers. TCRdb recomputed calls from the PCR reads with MiXCR, one row per CDR3 protein. The profile shows roughly 700,000 distinct CDR3 sequences, roughly 27% of them singletons. The material sequenced was blood. V is TRBV7-9 and J is TRBJ2-5; D not resolved. The source is a girl aged 10 to 17 with multiple sclerosis. The CDR3, as DNA: TGTGCCAGCAGCCCGACCAATGCACTTCCCGTGGAGACCCAGTACTTC. Its translation is CASSPTNALPVETQYF.